The 10 T cell receptor beta chains presented below share a single source sample, sequenced in a study of shared clonotypes between healthy human individuals (dated by TCRdb to 2018 to 2020). The method behind the library was the immunoSEQ multiplex PCR assay. Here the immuneACCESS table is served through TCRdb, limited to in-frame sequences with V and J called. Missing clones are a known gap in these copies; in checked studies unresolved V genes cover under half, and the rest lacks a known reason. The sample table contains hundreds of thousands of clones; only one count was recorded for about 96% of them. Approximately 0.06% of the sample comes from the top ten. The source material was naive CD4+ T cells sorted from blood. The meaning of the sample's cell subset or site label: CD45RA+ positively selected. All receptors come from a woman in her 30s in good health.

This chain connects TRBV2 to TRBJ1-1; D is uncertain. The length of the CDR3 is 15 residues. V lost 8 bases and J 1 base, leaving 17 bases between the germline ends. Looked up from germline, CDR1 is SNHLY and CDR2 is FYNNEI. The CDR3 loop is CASRWEGMGNTEAFF. Here the CDR3 DNA reads TGTGCCAGCCGTTGGGAGGGTATGGGGAACACTGAAGCTTTCTTT.

In its sample, this clone was seen once. The CDR3 DNA reads as TGTGCCAGCAGCCAAGAAACGAGGGCTAATTCACCCCATGGCTACACCTTC. This codes for CASSQETRANSPHGYTF. V usage is TRBV11-2 and J usage is TRBJ1-2; the D is unclear. CDR1 is SGHAT and CDR2 is FQNNGV in the germline V gene. The ends were cut back, 5 bases at V and 6 bases at J, with 25 bases in the middle. The CDR3 contains 17 residues.

The rearrangement links TRBV7-1 to TRBJ2-7; a possible D gene is TRBD1 (5 bases). TRBV7-1 is classed as an ORF, of uncertain function. V dropped 6 bases and J dropped 4 bases, with 13 bases sitting between them. CDR3 length: 13 amino acids. CDR3 bases: TGTGCCAGCAGTAACCAGGGTTCGTACGAGCAGTACTTC. This translates into CASSNQGSYEQYF.

The chain combines TRBV23-1 with TRBJ1-3, with 8 bases matching TRBD1. TRBV23-1 counts as an open reading frame of uncertain function. Losses at the gene ends were 3 bases for V and 6 bases for J; bases not matched to a gene: 19. There are 19 residues in the CDR3. The CDR3 sequence: CASSQRPRLNRGSENTIYF. CDR3 DNA sequence: TGCGCCAGCAGTCAGCGACCGCGCCTTAACAGGGGGTCGGAAAACACCATATATTTT.

The gene calls are TRBV11-2 and TRBJ1-1; 7 bases line up with TRBD1. The V gene's germline CDR1 is SGHAT and CDR2 FQNNGV. The J segment lost 5 bases and the V segment lost 4 bases, leaving 22 bases of the junction unmatched. This CDR3 spans 19 amino acids. CDR3 nucleotide sequence: TGTGCCAGCAGCTCGATGAAATATACAGGGGTGCTGGGTATGACTGAAGCTTTCTTT. It specifies CASSSMKYTGVLGMTEAFF. Supplemented by reference TRBV11-2 and TRBJ1-1, the full variable domain reads EAGVAQSPRYKIIEKRQSVAFWCNPISGHATLYWYQQILGQGPKLLIQFQNNGVVDDSQLPKDRFSAERLKGVDSTLKIQPAKLEDSAVYLCASSSMKYTGVLGMTEAFFGQGTRLTVV.

This chain uses TRBV30 with TRBJ1-1, with D hard to call. The germline V and J ends were trimmed by 0 bases and 5 bases, with 19 bases remaining between them. The CDR3 spans 16 residues. Germline loops: CDR1 GTSNPN, CDR2 SVGIG (reference sequence). The DNA of the CDR3 is TGTGCCTGGAGTGTGGTCTTCCCGACCCGAGGGACTGAAGCTTTCTTT. Translating gives CAWSVVFPTRGTEAFF.

The rearrangement links TRBV5-1 to TRBJ2-7, with D unclear. Germline V gene data show CDR1 as SGHRS and CDR2 as YFSETQ. Trimming shortened V by 1 base and J by 7 bases, and 9 bases separated the two germline ends. The CDR3 sequence is 12 residues long. The CDR3 sequence: CASSLYGLEQYF. CDR3 DNA: TGCGCCAGCAGCTTGTACGGGCTTGAGCAGTACTTC.

The rearrangement links TRBV9 to TRBJ1-2, with 9 bases matching TRBD1. The germline V gene has CDR1 SGDLS and CDR2 YYNGEE. CDR3 length equals 16 residues. V shed 0 bases and J 2 bases; nucleotides not matched to a gene: 5. DNA for the CDR3: TGTGCCAGCAGCGTAGCCGTCGGGACAGGGAACTATGGCTACACCTTC. Translation gives CASSVAVGTGNYGYTF.

The V gene is TRBV5-1, the J gene TRBJ2-7; 11 nucleotides match TRBD1. With 0 bases clipped from V and 9 bases from J, the junction kept 5 bases outside the gene matches. CDR3 size: 14 residues. Germline V gene sequence: CDR1 SGHRS, CDR2 YFSETQ. The CDR3 sequence is CASSLGTGGHGQYF. The CDR3, as DNA: TGCGCCAGCAGCTTGGGGACAGGGGGCCATGGGCAGTACTTC.

The chain links TRBV9 to TRBJ1-5, with TRBD1 matching 7 bases. Trimming took 0 bases from V and 2 from J; bases not matched to a gene: 5. Germline CDR1 and CDR2: SGDLS and YYNGEE. This CDR3 comprises 16 residues. The chain's CDR3 is CASSVVIGGGNQPQHF. Written as DNA, the CDR3 is TGTGCCAGCAGCGTAGTGATAGGGGGCGGCAATCAGCCCCAGCATTTT.